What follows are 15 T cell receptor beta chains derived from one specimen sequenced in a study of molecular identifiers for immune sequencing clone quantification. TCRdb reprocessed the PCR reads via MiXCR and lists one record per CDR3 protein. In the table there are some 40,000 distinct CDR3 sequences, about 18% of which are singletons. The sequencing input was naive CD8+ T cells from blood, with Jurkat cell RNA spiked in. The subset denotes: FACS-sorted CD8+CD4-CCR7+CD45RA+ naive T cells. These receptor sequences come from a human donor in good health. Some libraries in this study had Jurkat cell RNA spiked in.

In DNA form, the CDR3 reads TGCAGCGTTGAAGTGCTAGCGGGAGGGATTCAAGAGACCCAGTACTTC. The encoded protein is CSVEVLAGGIQETQYF. V usage is TRBV29-1 and J usage is TRBJ2-5, with TRBD2 matching over 12 bases. V trimming: 1 base; J trimming: 2 bases; junction bases outside the gene matches: 5. Germline V gene data show CDR1 as SQVTM and CDR2 as ANQGSEA. CDR3 length: 16 residues.

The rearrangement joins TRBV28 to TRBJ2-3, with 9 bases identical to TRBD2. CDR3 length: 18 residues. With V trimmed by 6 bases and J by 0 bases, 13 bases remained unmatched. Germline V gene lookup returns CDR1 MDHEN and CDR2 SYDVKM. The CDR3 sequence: CASRRPLAGTLSTDTQYF. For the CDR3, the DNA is TGTGCCAGCAGACGTCCTCTAGCGGGGACCCTCAGCACAGATACGCAGTATTTT. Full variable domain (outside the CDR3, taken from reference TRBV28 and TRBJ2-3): DVKVTQSSRYLVKRTGEKVFLECVQDMDHENMFWYRQDPGLGLRLIYFSYDVKMKEKGDIPEGYSVSREKKERFSLILESASTNQTSMYLCASRRPLAGTLSTDTQYFGPGTRLTVL.

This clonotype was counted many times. In DNA form, the CDR3 reads TGTGCCAGCAGTTACACGAACACTGAAGCTTTCTTT. Its translation is CASSYTNTEAFF. The chain recombines TRBV6-2 or TRBV6-3 with TRBJ1-1; no clear D gene. The CDR3 sequence is 12 residues long. V shed 2 bases and J shed 1 base, with 2 bases lying between them. Germline lookup yields CDR1 MNHEY and CDR2 SVGEGT.

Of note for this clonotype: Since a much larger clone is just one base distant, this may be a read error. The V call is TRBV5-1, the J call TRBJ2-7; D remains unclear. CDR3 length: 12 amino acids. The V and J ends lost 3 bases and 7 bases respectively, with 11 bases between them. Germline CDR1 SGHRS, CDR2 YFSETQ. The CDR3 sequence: CASSSSEKEQYF. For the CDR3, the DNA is TGCGCCAGCAGCTCCTCCGAGAAGGAGCAGTACTTC.

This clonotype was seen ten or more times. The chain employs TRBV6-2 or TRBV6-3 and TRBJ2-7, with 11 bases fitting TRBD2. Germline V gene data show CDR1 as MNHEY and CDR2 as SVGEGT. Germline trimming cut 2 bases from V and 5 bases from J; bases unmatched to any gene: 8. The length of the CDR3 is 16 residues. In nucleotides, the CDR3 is TGTGCCAGCAGTTACCCCGGACTAGCGGGTCCTCACGAGCAGTACTTC. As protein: CASSYPGLAGPHEQYF.

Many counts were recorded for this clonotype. The CDR3 protein is CASSQRQNRGGYEQYF. The CDR3 coding sequence is TGCGCCAGCAGCCAACGCCAAAACAGGGGCGGTTACGAGCAGTACTTC. The chain couples TRBV4-1 to TRBJ2-7; TRBD1 aligns across 7 bases. CDR3 length equals 16 residues. The V gene's germline CDR1 is MGHRA and CDR2 YSYEKL. V lost 2 bases, J lost 4 bases, and 11 bases stayed unmatched.

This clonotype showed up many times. The CDR3 reads CASSWDSEQYF. The CDR3 nucleotides read TGCGCCAGCAGCTGGGACAGCGAGCAGTACTTC. The J gene is TRBJ2-7, the V gene TRBV5-1; 7 nucleotides match TRBD1. V was clipped by 3 bases and J by 6 bases; unmatched bases: 0. Germline CDR1 and CDR2: SGHRS and YFSETQ. CDR3 length: 11 amino acids.

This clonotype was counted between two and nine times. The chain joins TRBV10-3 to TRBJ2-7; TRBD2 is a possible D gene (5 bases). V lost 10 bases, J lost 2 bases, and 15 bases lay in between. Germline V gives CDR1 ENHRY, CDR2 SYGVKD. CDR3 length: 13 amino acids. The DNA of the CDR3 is TGTGCCACCTTGGAGGCGCCGGCCTACGAGCAGTACTTC. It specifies CATLEAPAYEQYF.

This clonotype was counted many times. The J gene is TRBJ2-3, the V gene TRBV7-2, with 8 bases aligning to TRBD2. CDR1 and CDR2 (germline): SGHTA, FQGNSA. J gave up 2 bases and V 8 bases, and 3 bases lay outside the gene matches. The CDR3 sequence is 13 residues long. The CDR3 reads CASREGYTDTQYF. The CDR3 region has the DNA TGTGCCAGCCGGGAGGGATACACAGATACGCAGTATTTT. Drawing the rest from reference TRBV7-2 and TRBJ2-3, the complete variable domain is GAGVSQSPSNKVTEKGKDVELRCDPISGHTALYWYRQSLGQGLEFLIYFQGNSAPDKSGLPSDRFSAERTGGSVSTLTIQRTQQEDSAVYLCASREGYTDTQYFGPGTRLTVL.

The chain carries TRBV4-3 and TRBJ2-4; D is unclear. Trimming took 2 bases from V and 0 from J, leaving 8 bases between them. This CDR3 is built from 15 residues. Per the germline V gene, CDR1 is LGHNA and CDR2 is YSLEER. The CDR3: CASSQFFLAKNIQYF. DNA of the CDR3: TGCGCCAGCAGCCAATTTTTCCTAGCCAAAAACATTCAGTACTTC.

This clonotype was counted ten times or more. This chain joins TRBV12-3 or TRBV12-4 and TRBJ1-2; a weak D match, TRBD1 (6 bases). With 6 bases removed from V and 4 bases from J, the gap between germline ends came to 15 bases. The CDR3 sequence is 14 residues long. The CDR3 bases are TGTGCCAGCAGCCCTACAGGGCCCCTCTATGGCTACACCTTC. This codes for CASSPTGPLYGYTF.

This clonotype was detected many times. In DNA form, the CDR3 reads TGTGCCAGCAGCGTGGGGACAGGGTCCCCCTACGAGCAGTACTTC. Amino acid sequence: CASSVGTGSPYEQYF. V usage is TRBV9 and J usage is TRBJ2-7; the match to TRBD1 covers 9 bases. Germline V gives CDR1 SGDLS, CDR2 YYNGEE. This CDR3 spans 15 amino acids. The V gene end was trimmed by 2 bases and the J gene end by 2 bases; junction bases not matched to a gene: 5.

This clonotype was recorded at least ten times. CDR3 protein: CASSLGTSGGELFF. CDR3 nucleotide sequence: TGTGCCAGCAGTTTGGGGACCTCTGGCGGGGAGCTGTTTTTT. J is TRBJ2-2 and V is TRBV12-3 or TRBV12-4; D assignment may be TRBD1 or TRBD2 (5 bases each). CDR3 length: 14 residues. V lost 3 bases to trimming and J lost 7 bases, with 12 bases between them.

In DNA form, the CDR3 reads TGTGCCAGCAGCTCCGCCCAGGGGTTAAGCACAGATACGCAGTATTTT. Encoded protein: CASSSAQGLSTDTQYF. The chain recombines TRBV13 with TRBJ2-3; possibly TRBD1 for D (6 bases). V lost 4 bases to trimming and J lost 0 bases, with 14 bases between them. Germline loops: CDR1 PRHDT, CDR2 FYEKMQ (reference sequence). This CDR3 contains 16 residues. Together with reference TRBV13 and TRBJ2-3, the CDR3 gives the full variable domain: AAGVIQSPRHLIKEKRETATLKCYPIPRHDTVYWYQQGPGQDPQFLISFYEKMQSDKGSIPDRFSAQQFSDYHSELNMSSLELGDSALYFCASSSAQGLSTDTQYFGPGTRLTVL.

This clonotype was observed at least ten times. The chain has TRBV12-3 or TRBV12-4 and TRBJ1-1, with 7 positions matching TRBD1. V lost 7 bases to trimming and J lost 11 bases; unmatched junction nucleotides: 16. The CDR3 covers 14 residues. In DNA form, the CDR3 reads TGTGCCAGCATTTCTATACAGGGGAGCTCGGAGGCTTTCTTT. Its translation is CASISIQGSSEAFF.